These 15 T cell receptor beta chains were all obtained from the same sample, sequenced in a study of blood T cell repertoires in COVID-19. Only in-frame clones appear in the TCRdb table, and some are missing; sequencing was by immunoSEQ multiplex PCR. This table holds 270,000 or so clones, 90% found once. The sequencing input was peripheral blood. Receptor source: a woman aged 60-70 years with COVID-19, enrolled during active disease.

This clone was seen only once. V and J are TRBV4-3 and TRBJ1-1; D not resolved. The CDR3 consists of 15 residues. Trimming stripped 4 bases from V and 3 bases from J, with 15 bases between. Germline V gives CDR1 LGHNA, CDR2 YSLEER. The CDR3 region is CASSRWQTPDTEAFF. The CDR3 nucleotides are TGCGCCAGCAGCCGATGGCAGACTCCTGACACTGAAGCTTTCTTT.

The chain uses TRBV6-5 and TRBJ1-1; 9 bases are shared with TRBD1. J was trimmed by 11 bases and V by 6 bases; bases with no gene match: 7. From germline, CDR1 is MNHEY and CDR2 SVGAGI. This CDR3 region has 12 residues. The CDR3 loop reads CASSPRTGDAFF. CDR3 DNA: TGTGCCAGCAGCCCGAGGACAGGGGACGCTTTCTTT.

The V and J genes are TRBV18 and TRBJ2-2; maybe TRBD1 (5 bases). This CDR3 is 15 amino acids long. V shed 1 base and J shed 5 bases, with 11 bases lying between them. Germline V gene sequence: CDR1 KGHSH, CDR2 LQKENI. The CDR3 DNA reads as TGTGCCAGCTCACCACGCCAGGGTACGACCGGGGAGCTGTTTTTT. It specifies CASSPRQGTTGELFF.

CDR3 residues: CASSPGSTNEKLFF. DNA for the CDR3: TGTGCCAGCAGCCCCGGTTCAACTAATGAAAAACTGTTTTTT. J is TRBJ1-4 and V is TRBV7-2, with no clear D. The V and J ends lost 5 bases and 0 bases respectively, with 7 bases between them. Germline CDR1 and CDR2: SGHTA and FQGNSA. The CDR3 loop spans 14 amino acids.

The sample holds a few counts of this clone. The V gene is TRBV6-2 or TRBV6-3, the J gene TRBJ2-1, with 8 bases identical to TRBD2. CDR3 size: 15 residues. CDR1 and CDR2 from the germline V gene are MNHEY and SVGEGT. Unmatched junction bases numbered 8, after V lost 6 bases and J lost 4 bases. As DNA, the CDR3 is TGTGCCAGCAGCCCTACTAGCGGCCTATACAATGAGCAGTTCTTC. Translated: CASSPTSGLYNEQFF.

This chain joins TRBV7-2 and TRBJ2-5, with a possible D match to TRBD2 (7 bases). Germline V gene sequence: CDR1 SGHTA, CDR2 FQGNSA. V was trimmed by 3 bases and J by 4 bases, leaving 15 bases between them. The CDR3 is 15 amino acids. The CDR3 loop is CASSFQRGGGETQYF. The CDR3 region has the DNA TGTGCCAGCAGCTTCCAGCGGGGAGGGGGAGAGACCCAGTACTTC.

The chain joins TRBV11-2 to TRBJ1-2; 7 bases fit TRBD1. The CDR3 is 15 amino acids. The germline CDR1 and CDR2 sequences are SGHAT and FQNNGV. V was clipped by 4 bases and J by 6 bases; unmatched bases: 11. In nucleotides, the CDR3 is TGTGCCAGCAGCTCCCCCAAAAGACAGGGTCATGGCTACACCTTC. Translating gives CASSSPKRQGHGYTF.

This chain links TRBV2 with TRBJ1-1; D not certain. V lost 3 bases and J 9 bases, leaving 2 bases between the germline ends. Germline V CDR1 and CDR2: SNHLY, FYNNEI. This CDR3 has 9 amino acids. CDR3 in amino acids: CASSDKAFF. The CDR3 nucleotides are TGTGCCAGCAGTGATAAAGCTTTCTTT.

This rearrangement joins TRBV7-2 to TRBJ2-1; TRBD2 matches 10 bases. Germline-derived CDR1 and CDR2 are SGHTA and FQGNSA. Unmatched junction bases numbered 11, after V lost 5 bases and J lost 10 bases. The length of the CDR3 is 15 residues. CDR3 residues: CASSQLAGPFGEQFF. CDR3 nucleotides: TGTGCCAGCAGCCAACTAGCGGGGCCCTTCGGGGAGCAGTTCTTC.

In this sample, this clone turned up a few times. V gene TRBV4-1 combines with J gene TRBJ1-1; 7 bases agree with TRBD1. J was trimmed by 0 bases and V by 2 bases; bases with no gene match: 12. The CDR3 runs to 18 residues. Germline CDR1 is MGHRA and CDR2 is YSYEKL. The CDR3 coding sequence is TGCGCCAGCAGCCAACTCATAGGGGGCGCGGGACTGAACACTGAAGCTTTCTTT. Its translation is CASSQLIGGAGLNTEAFF.

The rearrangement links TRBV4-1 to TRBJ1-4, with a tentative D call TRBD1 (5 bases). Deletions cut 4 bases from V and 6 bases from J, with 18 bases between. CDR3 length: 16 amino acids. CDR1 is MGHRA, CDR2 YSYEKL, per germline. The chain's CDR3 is CASSPPGQGKDEKLFF. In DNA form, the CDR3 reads TGCGCCAGCAGCCCCCCGGGCCAGGGAAAGGATGAAAAACTGTTTTTT.

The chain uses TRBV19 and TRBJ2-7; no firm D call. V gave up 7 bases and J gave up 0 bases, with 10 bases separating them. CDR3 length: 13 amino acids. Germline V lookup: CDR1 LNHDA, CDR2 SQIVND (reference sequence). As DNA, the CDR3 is TGTGCCAGTACGCGACTGATCTCCTACGAGCAGTACTTC. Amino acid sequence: CASTRLISYEQYF.

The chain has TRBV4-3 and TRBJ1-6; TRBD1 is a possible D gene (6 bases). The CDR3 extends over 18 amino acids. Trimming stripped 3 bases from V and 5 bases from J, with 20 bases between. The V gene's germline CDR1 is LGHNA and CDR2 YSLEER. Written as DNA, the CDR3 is TGCGCCAGCAGCCAGGACCCCCAGGGGCAGGGCGATAATTCACCCCTCCACTTT. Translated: CASSQDPQGQGDNSPLHF.

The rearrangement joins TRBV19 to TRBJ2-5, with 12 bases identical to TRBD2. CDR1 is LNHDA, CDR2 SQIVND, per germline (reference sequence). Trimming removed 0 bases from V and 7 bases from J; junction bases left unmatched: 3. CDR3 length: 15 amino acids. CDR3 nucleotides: TGTGCCAGTAGTATAGAGACTAGCGGGGGAGGGACCCAGTACTTC. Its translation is CASSIETSGGGTQYF.

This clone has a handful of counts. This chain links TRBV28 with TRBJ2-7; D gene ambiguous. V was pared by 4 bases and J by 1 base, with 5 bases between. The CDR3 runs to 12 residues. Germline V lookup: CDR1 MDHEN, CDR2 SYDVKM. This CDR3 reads CASSSTSYEQYF. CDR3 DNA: TGTGCCAGCAGTTCGACATCCTACGAGCAGTACTTC.